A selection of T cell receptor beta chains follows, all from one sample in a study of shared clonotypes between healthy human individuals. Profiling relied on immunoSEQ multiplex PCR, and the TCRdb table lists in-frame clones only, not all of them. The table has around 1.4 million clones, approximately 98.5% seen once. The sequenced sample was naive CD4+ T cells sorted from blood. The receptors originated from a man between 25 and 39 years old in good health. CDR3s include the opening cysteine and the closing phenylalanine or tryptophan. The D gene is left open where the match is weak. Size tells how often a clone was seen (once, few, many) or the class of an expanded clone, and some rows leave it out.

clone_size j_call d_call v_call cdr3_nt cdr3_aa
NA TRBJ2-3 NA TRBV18 TGTGCCAGCTCACCCTTAGGGGAAGATACGCAGTATTTT CASSPLGEDTQYF
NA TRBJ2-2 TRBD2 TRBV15 TGTGCCACCAGCAGAGATCGGGGGACTAGCCTCGGCACCGGGGAGCTGTTTTTT CATSRDRGTSLGTGELFF
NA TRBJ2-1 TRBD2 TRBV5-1 TGCGCCAGCAGCTTGATGCGGGAGGAGCAGTTCTTC CASSLMREEQFF
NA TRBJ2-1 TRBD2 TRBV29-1 TGCAGCGTTGGAGGCGGGAGCTCCTACAATGAGCAGTTCTTC CSVGGGSSYNEQFF
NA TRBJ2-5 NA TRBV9 TGTGCCAGCAGTCTCCTGAGCGGGCAGGGGTACCAAGAGACCCAGTACTTC CASSLLSGQGYQETQYF
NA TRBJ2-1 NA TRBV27 TGTGCCAGCAGTTTAGCGGCGGGGAGGGGGCCAGAGCAGTTCTTC CASSLAAGRGPEQFF
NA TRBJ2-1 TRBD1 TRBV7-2 TGTGCCAGCAGCCCCGACAGGGTGGCTGAGCAGTTCTTC CASSPDRVAEQFF
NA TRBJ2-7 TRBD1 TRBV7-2 TGTGCCAGCAGCTTAGCCGAAGTTTGGGGGGACAGGGTAGGTAACTACGAGCAGTACTTC CASSLAEVWGDRVGNYEQYF
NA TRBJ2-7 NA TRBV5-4 TGTGCCAGCAGCGGCCCCTGGGGGGGGCGCTCCTACGAGCAGTACTTC CASSGPWGGRSYEQYF
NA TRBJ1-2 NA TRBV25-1 TGTGCCAGCAGTAGGACGGGGGACTATGGCTACACCTTC CASSRTGDYGYTF
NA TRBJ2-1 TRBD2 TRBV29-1 TGCAGCGTTGTAAGCCTAGCGGGAGGGAAGCAGTTCTTC CSVVSLAGGKQFF
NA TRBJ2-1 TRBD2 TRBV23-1 TGCGCCAGCAGTCAATCCCCCATAGCGGGAGGGGCCAAGGGGGAGCAGTTCTTC CASSQSPIAGGAKGEQFF
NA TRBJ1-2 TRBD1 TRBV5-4 TGTGCCAGCAGCTCCTTCCGGGACAGGAACTATGGCTACACCTTC CASSSFRDRNYGYTF
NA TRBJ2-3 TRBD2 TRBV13 TGTGCCAGCACCTCTTTGGGGCTAGCGGGAGCAATCCCTCAATTT CASTSLGLAGAIPQF
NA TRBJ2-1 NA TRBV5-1 TGCGCCAGCAGCGATACAGCCGTACCAGCCTACAATGAGCAGTTCTTC CASSDTAVPAYNEQFF
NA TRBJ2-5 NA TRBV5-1 TGCGCCAGCAGCTCCCCCAGGGACGGAGAGACCCAGTACTTC CASSSPRDGETQYF
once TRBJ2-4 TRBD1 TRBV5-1 TGCGCCAGCAGCTCCCGGGACAGAAACATTCAGTACTTC CASSSRDRNIQYF
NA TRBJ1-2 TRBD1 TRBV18 TGTGCCAGCTCATCATTGACAGGGGGCGCCGATGGCTACACCTTC CASSSLTGGADGYTF
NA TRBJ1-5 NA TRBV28 TGTGCCAGCAACGGGTGGGGCAATCAGCCCCAGCATTTT CASNGWGNQPQHF
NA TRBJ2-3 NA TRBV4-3 TGCGCCAGCAGCCTAGACCGGGACGGCTTTGCCACGCAGTATTTT CASSLDRDGFATQYF
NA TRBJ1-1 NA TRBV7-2 TGTGCCAGCAGCTTAGTTCTTTCATACACTGAAGCTTTCTTT CASSLVLSYTEAFF
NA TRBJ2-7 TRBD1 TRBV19 TGTGCCAGTAGTATTGGGACAGAAAGCTACGAGCAGTACTTC CASSIGTESYEQYF
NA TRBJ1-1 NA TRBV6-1 TGTGCCAGCACCCTTTATTTTGACAGTTGGACTGAAGCTTTCTTT CASTLYFDSWTEAFF
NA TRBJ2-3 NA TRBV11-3 TGTGCCAGCAGCCCCCGTGGGACACGGGCAGATACGCAGTATTTT CASSPRGTRADTQYF
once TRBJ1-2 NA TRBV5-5 TGTGCCAGCAGCCCCCCGGGACTAAACTATGGCTACACCTTC CASSPPGLNYGYTF
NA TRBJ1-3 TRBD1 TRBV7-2 TGTGCCAGCAGCTCGACAGGGGGCACAAACACCATATATTTT CASSSTGGTNTIYF
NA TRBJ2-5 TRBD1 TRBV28 TGTGCCAGCAGCCACTGGCAGGGGGTTTCGGGGCAAGAGACCCAGTACTTC CASSHWQGVSGQETQYF
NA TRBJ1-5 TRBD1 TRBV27 TGTGCCAGCAGTCCTCTAGGACAGGTTAGCAATCAGCCCCAGCATTTT CASSPLGQVSNQPQHF
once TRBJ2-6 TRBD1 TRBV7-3 TGTGCCAGCAGCCGGACAGGGAGTAACTCTGGGGCCAACGTCCTGACTTTC CASSRTGSNSGANVLTF
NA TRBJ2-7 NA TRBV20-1 TGCAGTGCTGTCAGGGGCGACGAGCAGTACTTC CSAVRGDEQYF
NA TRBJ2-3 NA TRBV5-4 TGTGCCAGCAGCTTGGGAGGTGGGAGCGCAGATACGCAGTATTTT CASSLGGGSADTQYF
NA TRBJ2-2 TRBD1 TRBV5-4 TGTGCCAGCAGCCCTATGACTTTACAGGGGACCACCGGGGAGCTGTTTTTT CASSPMTLQGTTGELFF
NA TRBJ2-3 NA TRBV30 TGTGCCTGGCGGGGAGGCCAAGGGTACACAGATACGCAGTATTTT CAWRGGQGYTDTQYF
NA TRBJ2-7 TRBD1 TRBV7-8 TGTGCCAGCAGCGAGGACAGGGCGAGCGAGCAGTACTTC CASSEDRASEQYF
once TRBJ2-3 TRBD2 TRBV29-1 TGCAGCGTCCCTACAGGAGGCGGGGGAGGCCGCACTACGCAGTATTTT CSVPTGGGGGRTTQYF
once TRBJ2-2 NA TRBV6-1 TGTGCCAGCAGTGAATCCCAGGGTTGGATCGGGGAGCTGTTTTTT CASSESQGWIGELFF
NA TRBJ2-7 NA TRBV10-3 TGTGCCATCAGTGAGCCGCAAGCACGGGGGGCGGGATACGAGCAGTACTTC CAISEPQARGAGYEQYF
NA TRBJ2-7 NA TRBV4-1 TGCGCCAGCAGCCAAGATGGGACAAAGAGCTCCTACGAGCAGTACTTC CASSQDGTKSSYEQYF
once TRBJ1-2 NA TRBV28 TGTGCCAGCAGTCCCGAACCGAGCTACTATGGCTACACCTTC CASSPEPSYYGYTF
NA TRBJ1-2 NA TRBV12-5 TGTGCTAGTGCCCTACAAATGGTCTATGGCTACACCTTC CASALQMVYGYTF
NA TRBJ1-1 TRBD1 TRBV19 TGTGCCAGTAGTACCCGGATTGGACAGGGGACCACTGAAGCTTTCTTT CASSTRIGQGTTEAFF
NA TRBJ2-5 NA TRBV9 TGTGCCAGCAGCGTAGTTAATGGTGGGACCCAGTACTTC CASSVVNGGTQYF
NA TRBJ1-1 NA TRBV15 TGTGCCACCAGCAGAGATGATAGGGCTAACACTGAAGCTTTCTTT CATSRDDRANTEAFF
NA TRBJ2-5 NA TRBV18 TGTGCCAGCTCACCAGTTCGACTATTCCAAGAGACCCAGTACTTC CASSPVRLFQETQYF
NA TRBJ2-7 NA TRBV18 TGTGCCAGCTCACCTAAGGGTGGAGTCTCCTACGAGCAGTACTTC CASSPKGGVSYEQYF
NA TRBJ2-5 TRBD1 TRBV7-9 TGTGCCAGCAGCACCTGGACAGGGAGAGCCCAAGAGACCCAGTACTTC CASSTWTGRAQETQYF
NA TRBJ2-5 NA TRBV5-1 TGCGCCAGCAGCTTTTCTTTCGAGACCCAGTACTTC CASSFSFETQYF
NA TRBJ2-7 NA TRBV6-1 TGTGCCAGCAGTGGGACATACCATTACGAGCAGTACTTC CASSGTYHYEQYF
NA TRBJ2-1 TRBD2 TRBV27 TGTGCCAGTTTACCCCTAACTAGCGCTTCCTACAATGAGCAGTTCTTC CASLPLTSASYNEQFF
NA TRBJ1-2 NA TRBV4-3 TGCGCCAGCAGCCAACGGTTAGGGTTCGGCTACACCTTC CASSQRLGFGYTF
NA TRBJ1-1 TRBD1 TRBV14 TGTGCCAGCAGCCAGAGGACAGGGGCAAACACTGAAGCTTTCTTT CASSQRTGANTEAFF
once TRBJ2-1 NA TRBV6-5 TGTGCCAGCAGTTCCGCAGGGATGGGGTACAATGAGCAGTTCTTC CASSSAGMGYNEQFF
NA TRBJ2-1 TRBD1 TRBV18 TGTGCCAGCTCACCAATACAGGGGTACAATGAGCAGTTCTTC CASSPIQGYNEQFF
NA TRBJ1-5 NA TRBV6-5 TGTGCCAGCAGTCCCAGGGTATCTCAGCCCCAGCATTTT CASSPRVSQPQHF
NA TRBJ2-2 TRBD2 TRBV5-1 TGCGCCAGCAGAAGGGCTAGCGGGAGTGCCGGGGAGCTGTTTTTT CASRRASGSAGELFF
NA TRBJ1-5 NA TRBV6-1 TGTGCCAGCACCCCAGACAGATATAGCAATCAGCCCCAGCATTTT CASTPDRYSNQPQHF